The present T cell receptor beta chain was sequenced within a study of T cells in narcolepsy. Background on the study: Enrolled donors included narcolepsy type 1 or type 2 patients and healthy controls.

This clone was seen a single time. Its specificity is not known. The CDR3 has 13 amino acids. With 8 bases removed from V and 5 bases from J, the gap between germline ends came to 15 bases. Per germline, CDR1 GTSNPN and CDR2 SVGIG (reference sequence). Profiled with immunoSEQ multiplex PCR; TCRdb holds only in-frame clones, not every one. This sample has fewer than 35,000 clones; 75% to 85% occur once, and the top ten carry 0.9% to 1.2%. Findings of the study overall: HCRT-specific and TRIB2-specific autoreactive clonotypes appeared among same-patient CSF and blood CD4+ clonotypes. No autoreactive T cell clone sequences appeared in some memory CD4+ repertoires. Blood of same and different patients, but not healthy controls, reportedly held recurring autoreactive clonotypes.

The TCR was taken from a human donor with narcolepsy. The rearrangement uses TRBV30 and TRBJ2-2, with a weak D call TRBD2 (7 bases). The sequencing sample was made of CD45RA- memory CD4+ T cells from PBMCs. The CDR3 protein is CAAQGRGTGELFF. CDR3 bases: TGTGCCGCTCAAGGGAGGGGGACCGGGGAGCTGTTTTTT.